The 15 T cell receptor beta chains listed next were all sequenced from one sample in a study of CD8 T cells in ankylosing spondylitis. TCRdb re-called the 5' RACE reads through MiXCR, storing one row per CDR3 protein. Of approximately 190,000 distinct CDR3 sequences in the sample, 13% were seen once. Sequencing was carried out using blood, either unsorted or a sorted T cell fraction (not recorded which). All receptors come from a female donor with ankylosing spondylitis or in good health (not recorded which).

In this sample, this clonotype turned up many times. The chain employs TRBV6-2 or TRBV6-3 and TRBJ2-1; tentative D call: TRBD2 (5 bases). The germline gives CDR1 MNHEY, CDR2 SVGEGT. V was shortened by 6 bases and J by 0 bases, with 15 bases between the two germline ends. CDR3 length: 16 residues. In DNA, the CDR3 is TGTGCCAGCAGATCCGGACTCCCAATCTCCTACAATGAGCAGTTCTTC. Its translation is CASRSGLPISYNEQFF.

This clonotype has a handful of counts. CDR3 sequence reads: CASGSSYNSPLHF. For the CDR3, the DNA is TGTGCCAGCGGCAGCTCCTATAATTCACCCCTCCACTTT. J is TRBJ1-6 and V is TRBV9; no clear D gene. V shed 7 bases and J shed 0 bases, with 5 bases lying between them. Germline lookup yields CDR1 SGDLS and CDR2 YYNGEE. The CDR3 length is 13 residues.

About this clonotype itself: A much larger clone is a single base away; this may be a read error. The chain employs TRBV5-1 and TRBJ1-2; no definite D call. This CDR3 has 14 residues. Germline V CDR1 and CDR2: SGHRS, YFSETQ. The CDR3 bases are TGCGCCGGCAGCCTAGGACGGACCGGCTATGGCTACACCTTC. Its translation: CAGSLGRTGYGYTF.

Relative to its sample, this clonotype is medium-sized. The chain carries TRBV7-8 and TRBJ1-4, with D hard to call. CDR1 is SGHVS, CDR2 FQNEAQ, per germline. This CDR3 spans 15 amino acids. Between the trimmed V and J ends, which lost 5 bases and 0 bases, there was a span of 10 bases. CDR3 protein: CASSPIVATNEKLFF. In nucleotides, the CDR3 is TGTGCCAGCAGCCCCATCGTGGCAACTAATGAAAAACTGTTTTTT.

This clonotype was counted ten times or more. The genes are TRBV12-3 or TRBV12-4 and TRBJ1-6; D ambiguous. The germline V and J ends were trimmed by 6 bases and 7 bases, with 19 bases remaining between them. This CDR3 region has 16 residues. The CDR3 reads CASRGTASIGNSPLHF. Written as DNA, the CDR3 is TGTGCCAGCAGAGGCACAGCCTCTATTGGAAATTCACCCCTCCACTTT.

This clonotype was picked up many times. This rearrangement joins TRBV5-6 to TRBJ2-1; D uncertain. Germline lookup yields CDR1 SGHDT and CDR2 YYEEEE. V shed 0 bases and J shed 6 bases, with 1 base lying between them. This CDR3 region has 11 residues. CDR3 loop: CASSLANEQFF. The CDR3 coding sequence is TGTGCCAGCAGCTTGGCCAATGAGCAGTTCTTC.

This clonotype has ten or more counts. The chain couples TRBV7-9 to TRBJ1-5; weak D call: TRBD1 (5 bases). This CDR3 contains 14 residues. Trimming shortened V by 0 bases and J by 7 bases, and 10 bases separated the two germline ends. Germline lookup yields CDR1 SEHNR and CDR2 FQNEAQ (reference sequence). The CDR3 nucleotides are TGTGCCAGCAGCTTAGCAGGGGAGGTACAGCCCCAGCATTTT. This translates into CASSLAGEVQPQHF.

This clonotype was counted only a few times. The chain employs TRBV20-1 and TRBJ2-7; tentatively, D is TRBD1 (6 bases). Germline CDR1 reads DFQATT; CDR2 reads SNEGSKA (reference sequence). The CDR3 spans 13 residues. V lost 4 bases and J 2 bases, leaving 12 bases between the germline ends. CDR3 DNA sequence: TGCAGTGCTAACAGGGCACCCACCTACGAGCAGTACTTC. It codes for CSANRAPTYEQYF.

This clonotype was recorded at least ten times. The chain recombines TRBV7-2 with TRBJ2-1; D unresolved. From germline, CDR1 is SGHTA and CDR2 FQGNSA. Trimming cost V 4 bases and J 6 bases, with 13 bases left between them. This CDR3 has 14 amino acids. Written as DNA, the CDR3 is TGTGCCAGCAGCTCTATACCTGACCGCAATGAGCAGTTCTTC. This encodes CASSSIPDRNEQFF.

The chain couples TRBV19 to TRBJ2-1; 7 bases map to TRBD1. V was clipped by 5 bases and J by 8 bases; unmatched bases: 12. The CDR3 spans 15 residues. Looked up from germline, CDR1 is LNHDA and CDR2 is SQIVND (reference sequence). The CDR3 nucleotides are TGTGCCAGTAGTCAGGGGGAAACAGGGATCGATGAGCAGTTCTTC. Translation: CASSQGETGIDEQFF.

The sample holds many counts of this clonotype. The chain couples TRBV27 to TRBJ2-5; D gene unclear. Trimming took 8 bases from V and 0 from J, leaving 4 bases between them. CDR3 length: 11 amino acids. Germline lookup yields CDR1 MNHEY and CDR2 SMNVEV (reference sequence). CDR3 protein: CASGNQETQYF. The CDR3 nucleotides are TGTGCCAGCGGGAACCAAGAGACCCAGTACTTC.

CDR3 sequence (DNA): TGTGCCAGCAGCTGGGACCCCAATCAGCCCCAGCATTTT. Amino acids: CASSWDPNQPQHF. The chain uses TRBV7-2 and TRBJ1-5, with a tentative D call TRBD1 (5 bases). CDR1 and CDR2 (germline): SGHTA, FQGNSA. The V gene lost 4 bases and the J gene lost 3 bases, with 7 bases spanning the gap. This CDR3 is 13 amino acids long.

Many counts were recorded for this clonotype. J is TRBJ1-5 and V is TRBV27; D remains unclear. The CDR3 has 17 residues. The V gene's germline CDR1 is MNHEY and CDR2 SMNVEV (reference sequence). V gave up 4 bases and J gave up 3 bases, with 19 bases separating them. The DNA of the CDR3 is TGTGCCAGCAGTTCCCGTCCCCAACCGGGATCCAATCAGCCCCAGCATTTT. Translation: CASSSRPQPGSNQPQHF.

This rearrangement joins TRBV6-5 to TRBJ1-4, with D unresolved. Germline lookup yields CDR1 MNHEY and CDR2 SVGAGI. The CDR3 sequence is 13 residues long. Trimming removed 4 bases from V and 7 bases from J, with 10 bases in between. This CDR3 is CASSLVLREKLFF. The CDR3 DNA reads TGTGCCAGCAGTTTGGTATTGCGTGAAAAACTGTTTTTT.

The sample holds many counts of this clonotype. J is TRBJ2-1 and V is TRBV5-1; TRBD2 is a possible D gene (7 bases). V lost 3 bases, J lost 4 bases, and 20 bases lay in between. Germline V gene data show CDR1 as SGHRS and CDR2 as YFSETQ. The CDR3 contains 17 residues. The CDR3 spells CASSSGVGGSEYNEQFF. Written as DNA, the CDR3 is TGCGCCAGCAGCTCAGGGGTCGGCGGGAGTGAGTACAATGAGCAGTTCTTC.